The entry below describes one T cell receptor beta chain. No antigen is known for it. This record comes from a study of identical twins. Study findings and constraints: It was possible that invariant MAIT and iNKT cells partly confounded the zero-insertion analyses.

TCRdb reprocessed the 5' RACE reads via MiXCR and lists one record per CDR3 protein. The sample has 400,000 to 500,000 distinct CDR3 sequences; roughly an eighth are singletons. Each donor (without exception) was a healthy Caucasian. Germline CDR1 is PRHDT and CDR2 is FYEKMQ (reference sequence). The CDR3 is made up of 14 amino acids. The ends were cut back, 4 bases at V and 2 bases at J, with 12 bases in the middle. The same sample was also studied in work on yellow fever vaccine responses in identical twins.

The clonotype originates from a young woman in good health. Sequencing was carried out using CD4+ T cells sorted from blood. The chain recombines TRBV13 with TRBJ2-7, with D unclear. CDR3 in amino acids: CASSSRRIPYEQYF. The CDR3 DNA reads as TGTGCCAGCAGCTCTCGACGGATTCCCTACGAGCAGTACTTC.